The next 31 T cell receptor beta chains were all read from a single sample in a study of blood T cell repertoires in COVID-19. Profiling relied on immunoSEQ multiplex PCR, and the TCRdb table lists in-frame clones only, not all of them. The data contain about 120,000 clones, roughly nine tenths of them seen just once; the ten biggest clones take up roughly 3.7%. What was sequenced was peripheral blood. The receptors originated from a man in his fifties with active COVID-19.

The chain recombines TRBV19 with TRBJ2-7; 9 nucleotides match TRBD1. Per the germline V gene, CDR1 is LNHDA and CDR2 is SQIVND (reference sequence). This CDR3 is built from 15 residues. V lost 5 bases to trimming and J lost 5 bases; unmatched junction nucleotides: 10. DNA of the CDR3: TGTGCCAGTAGTGCTGGACAGGGGCGCGTAGACGAGCAGTACTTC. This encodes CASSAGQGRVDEQYF.

Only one count was recorded for this clone. The chain is built from TRBV24-1 and TRBJ1-2, with TRBD1 matching 9 bases. The CDR3 is made up of 14 amino acids. Germline values: CDR1 KGHDR, CDR2 SFDVKD. Trimming at V came to 3 bases and at J to 4 bases, leaving 2 bases not matched to a gene. The CDR3 region has the DNA TGTGCCACCAGTGATCGACAGGGGGTCTATGGCTACACCTTC. This encodes CATSDRQGVYGYTF.

The rearrangement joins TRBV9 to TRBJ2-1; TRBD1 agrees at 7 bases. The germline V gene has CDR1 SGDLS and CDR2 YYNGEE. With 4 bases clipped from V and 7 bases from J, the junction kept 8 bases outside the gene matches. The CDR3 extends over 14 amino acids. CDR3 in amino acids: CASSPHRGANEQFF. In nucleotides, the CDR3 is TGTGCCAGCAGCCCGCACAGGGGAGCGAATGAGCAGTTCTTC.

As for this clone: The final CDR3 position lacks the conserved phenylalanine or tryptophan, pointing to a likely read error. The DNA is left out, because the CDR3 cannot be placed on it with certainty; the CDR3 is given as TCRdb lists it. This chain links TRBV3-1 (or the pseudogene TRBV3-2) with TRBJ2-7; the DNA was not used to check the table's D call, TRBD1. From its first to its last residue, the CDR3 has 15 amino acids. Germline V lookup: CDR1 LGHDT, CDR2 YNNKEL (reference sequence). CDR3 residues: CASSQGSRQGKKVYL.

The chain links TRBV6-6 to TRBJ1-1, with a weak D call TRBD1 (6 bases). CDR1 and CDR2 (germline): MNHNY, SVGAGI (reference sequence). V shed 4 bases and J shed 5 bases, with 11 bases lying between them. The CDR3 runs to 13 residues. In DNA, the CDR3 is TGTGCCAGCAGTTTCTCACAGGGTACTGAAGCTTTCTTT. Its protein product is CASSFSQGTEAFF.

This chain links TRBV19 with TRBJ2-3; 7 bases agree with TRBD2. This CDR3 is built from 15 residues. Looked up from germline, CDR1 is LNHDA and CDR2 is SQIVND (reference sequence). V lost 6 bases and J lost 3; bases outside the gene matches: 9. The CDR3 DNA is TGTGCCAGTAGATTCGAGCGGGGTCCTACAGATACGCAGTATTTT. Its protein product is CASRFERGPTDTQYF.

CDR3 nucleotide sequence: TGTGCCAGCAGCGCCTCACGGACTAGCGGAACAGATACGCAGTATTTT. This gives the protein CASSASRTSGTDTQYF. The gene calls are TRBV9 and TRBJ2-3; TRBD2 aligns across 10 bases. In germline, CDR1 is SGDLS, CDR2 YYNGEE. V lost 3 bases and J lost 3; bases outside the gene matches: 7. CDR3 length: 16 amino acids.

The V call is TRBV7-9, the J call TRBJ2-7, with D possibly matching TRBD1 (5 bases). Trimming took off 6 bases at V and 7 bases at J, with 16 bases between the two ends. Germline V gene sequence: CDR1 SEHNR, CDR2 FQNEAQ (reference sequence). The CDR3 loop spans 13 amino acids. The CDR3 is CASSLQGFWEQYF. Here the CDR3 DNA reads TGTGCCAGCAGTCTTCAGGGTTTCTGGGAGCAGTACTTC.

The chain is built from TRBV5-5 and TRBJ2-5; D unclear. Germline V gene data show CDR1 as SGHKS and CDR2 as YYEKEE (reference sequence). V lost 0 bases to trimming and J lost 2 bases, with 8 bases between them. CDR3 size: 14 residues. The CDR3 bases are TGTGCCAGCAGCTTGGAACAAGCGCAAGAGACCCAGTACTTC. Protein sequence: CASSLEQAQETQYF. Full variable domain (missing parts from reference TRBV5-5 and TRBJ2-5): DAGVTQSPTHLIKTRGQQVTLRCSPISGHKSVSWYQQVLGQGPQFIFQYYEKEERGRGNFPDRFSARQFPNYSSELNVNALLLGDSALYLCASSLEQAQETQYFGPGTRLLVL.

The gene calls are TRBV18 and TRBJ2-1; 7 bases agree with TRBD2. Germline trimming cut 6 bases from V and 4 bases from J; bases unmatched to any gene: 9. The CDR3 runs to 15 residues. Per germline, CDR1 KGHSH and CDR2 LQKENI. Here the CDR3 DNA reads TGTGCCAGCTCCCAGAGGGAGGGGCCTTACAATGAGCAGTTCTTC. This gives the protein CASSQREGPYNEQFF.

V gene TRBV9 combines with J gene TRBJ2-1; 10 bases line up with TRBD2. Germline V gene sequence: CDR1 SGDLS, CDR2 YYNGEE. The ends lost 4 bases at V and 8 bases at J; junction bases unmatched: 15. The CDR3 totals 17 residues. The CDR3 protein is CASSPAPASGSRDEQFF. CDR3 DNA sequence: TGTGCCAGCAGCCCAGCTCCGGCTAGCGGGAGCCGTGATGAGCAGTTCTTC.

V and J are TRBV7-9 and TRBJ1-1; TRBD1 matches 8 bases. Per the germline V gene, CDR1 is SEHNR and CDR2 is FQNEAQ (reference sequence). V shed 7 bases, J shed 3 bases, and the junction held 10 bases outside the gene matches. This CDR3 spans 15 amino acids. In nucleotides, the CDR3 is TGTGCCAGCACGCAATCGACAGGGGTTTACACTGAAGCTTTCTTT. The encoded protein is CASTQSTGVYTEAFF.

The chain carries TRBV4-1 and TRBJ2-1; TRBD1 matches 9 bases. CDR1 is MGHRA, CDR2 YSYEKL, per germline. Trimming took 0 bases from V and 12 from J; bases not matched to a gene: 9. The CDR3 consists of 15 residues. CDR3 nucleotide sequence: TGCGCCAGCAGCCAAGACCGGACAGGGGCGACAGGGCAGTTCTTC. Amino acid sequence: CASSQDRTGATGQFF.

This clone turned up a few times. J is TRBJ2-1 and V is TRBV6-1; 9 bases fit TRBD2. CDR1 and CDR2 from the germline V gene are MNHNS and SASEGT. The length of the CDR3 is 15 residues. V lost 2 bases to trimming and J lost 3 bases; unmatched junction nucleotides: 2. DNA of the CDR3: TGTGCCAGCAGTGAACTAGCGGGGAACTACAATGAGCAGTTCTTC. This gives the protein CASSELAGNYNEQFF.

The chain carries TRBV6-5 and TRBJ2-3, with 10 bases aligning to TRBD2. Germline V gene sequence: CDR1 MNHEY, CDR2 SVGAGI. The CDR3 totals 16 residues. V was pared by 2 bases and J by 1 base, with 3 bases of the junction left unmatched. CDR3 in DNA: TGTGCCAGCAGTTACGACCTAGCGGGAGGCACAGATACGCAGTATTTT. Translated: CASSYDLAGGTDTQYF.

V and J are TRBV18 and TRBJ1-2; TRBD1 matches at 10 bases. This CDR3 region has 15 residues. The germline V gene encodes CDR1 KGHSH and CDR2 LQKENI. V was pared by 3 bases and J by 3 bases, with 4 bases of the junction left unmatched. The CDR3 coding sequence is TGTGCCAGCTCACCGTCCGGACAGGGGGACTATGGCTACACCTTC. It codes for CASSPSGQGDYGYTF.

This clone was observed a handful of times. The chain recombines TRBV6-2 or TRBV6-3 with TRBJ1-3, with a weak D call TRBD1 (6 bases). V lost 6 bases, J lost 6 bases, and 15 bases lay in between. This CDR3 is 14 amino acids long. CDR1 is MNHEY and CDR2 is SVGEGT in the germline V gene. The CDR3 DNA reads as TGTGCCAGCAGCGATGGGACACCCCCAAACACCATATATTTT. Encoded protein: CASSDGTPPNTIYF.

The chain links TRBV7-9 to TRBJ2-2; D remains unclear. Deletions cut 1 base from V and 4 bases from J, with 7 bases between. CDR1 is SEHNR and CDR2 is FQNEAQ in the germline V gene (reference sequence). The CDR3 totals 14 residues. This CDR3 is CASSLGVGTGELFF. The CDR3 DNA reads as TGTGCCAGCAGCTTAGGTGTCGGCACCGGGGAGCTGTTTTTT.

V is TRBV15 and J is TRBJ2-7, with D possibly being TRBD2 (7 bases). The CDR3 totals 16 residues. The ends were cut back, 5 bases at V and 1 base at J, with 18 bases in the middle. Germline V lookup: CDR1 LNHNV, CDR2 YYDKDF (reference sequence). CDR3 sequence reads: CATSSGEGGRSYEQYF. In DNA form, the CDR3 reads TGTGCCACCAGCTCAGGGGAGGGAGGGCGTTCCTACGAGCAGTACTTC. The variable domain in full, completed from reference TRBV15 and TRBJ2-7, reads DAMVIQNPRYQVTQFGKPVTLSCSQTLNHNVMYWYQQKSSQAPKLLFHYYDKDFNNEADTPDNFQSRRPNTSFCFLDIRSPGLGDTAMYLCATSSGEGGRSYEQYFGPGTRLTVT.

V and J are TRBV5-1 and TRBJ1-4, with 10 bases lining up with TRBD1. CDR3 length: 15 residues. V was clipped by 3 bases and J by 8 bases; unmatched bases: 7. CDR1 is SGHRS, CDR2 YFSETQ, per germline. CDR3 sequence reads: CASSSQGQGKEKLFF. As DNA, the CDR3 is TGCGCCAGCAGCTCTCAGGGACAGGGGAAAGAAAAACTGTTTTTT.

This chain joins TRBV18 and TRBJ2-3; 11 bases fit TRBD2. CDR1 and CDR2 (germline): KGHSH, LQKENI. Losses at the gene ends were 3 bases for V and 1 base for J; bases not matched to a gene: 6. The CDR3 has 17 amino acids. The CDR3 DNA reads TGTGCCAGCTCACCCCTAGCGGGGGGACTCCGCACAGATACGCAGTATTTT. It codes for CASSPLAGGLRTDTQYF.

The chain carries TRBV6-7 and TRBJ2-5; 8 bases match TRBD2. TRBV6-7 qualifies as an ORF whose function is uncertain. V lost 3 bases and J lost 5; bases outside the gene matches: 2. The CDR3 loop spans 13 amino acids. CDR3 loop: CASSYRGGETQYF. Here the CDR3 DNA reads TGTGCCAGCAGTTATCGGGGGGGGGAGACCCAGTACTTC.

This chain links TRBV7-5 with TRBJ1-4. TRBV7-5 is recorded as a pseudogene. This CDR3 is built from 14 residues. In DNA form, the CDR3 reads TGTGCCAGAAGCATCCCCGACTCTAATGAAAAACTGTTTTTT. This translates into CARSIPDSNEKLFF.

CDR3 in DNA: TGTGCCAGCAGCTTTAATGGCGCTCAACTAGGGCCCCAGCATTTT. This codes for CASSFNGAQLGPQHF. V is TRBV7-8 and J is TRBJ1-5; D gene unclear. The CDR3 consists of 15 residues. Germline V CDR1 and CDR2: SGHVS, FQNEAQ. V lost 3 bases and J 9 bases, leaving 18 bases between the germline ends.

The chain is built from TRBV7-2 and TRBJ2-5; 9 nucleotides match TRBD2. CDR3 length: 16 residues. Germline CDR1 reads SGHTA; CDR2 reads FQGNSA. Trimming removed 4 bases from V and 5 bases from J; junction bases left unmatched: 11. The CDR3 DNA reads TGTGCCAGCAGCTCAGTTAGCGGGAGAGTGCGCGAGACCCAGTACTTC. Translating it yields CASSSVSGRVRETQYF.

Notes on this clone: Other DNA sequences in this specimen translate into the identical CDR3. The rearrangement uses TRBV5-4 and TRBJ2-4; 7 bases are shared with TRBD2. The CDR3 has 15 residues. J was trimmed by 0 bases and V by 2 bases; bases with no gene match: 2. Looked up from germline, CDR1 is SGHNT and CDR2 is YYREEE (reference sequence). CDR3 loop: CASSLAGLAKNIQYF. The CDR3 DNA is TGTGCCAGCAGCTTAGCGGGACTAGCCAAAAACATTCAGTACTTC.

This chain links TRBV5-4 with TRBJ2-5; 7 nucleotides align to TRBD1. J gave up 2 bases and V 3 bases, and 4 bases lay outside the gene matches. In germline, CDR1 is SGHNT, CDR2 YYREEE (reference sequence). The CDR3 spans 14 residues. CDR3 coding DNA: TGTGCCAGCAGCTCACCGGGACAGCAAGAGACCCAGTACTTC. It is translated as CASSSPGQQETQYF. The full variable domain, rest sourced from reference TRBV5-4 and TRBJ2-5, is ETGVTQSPTHLIKTRGQQVTLRCSSQSGHNTVSWYQQALGQGPQFIFQYYREEENGRGNFPPRFSGLQFPNYSSELNVNALELDDSALYLCASSSPGQQETQYFGPGTRLLVL.

This chain links TRBV5-1 with TRBJ1-1, with 8 bases matching TRBD1. Trimming removed 1 base from V and 5 bases from J; junction bases left unmatched: 1. The germline V gene encodes CDR1 SGHRS and CDR2 YFSETQ. There are 13 residues in the CDR3. Here the CDR3 DNA reads TGCGCCAGCAGCTTGACAGGGGGAACTGAAGCTTTCTTT. Translated, it gives CASSLTGGTEAFF.

This chain joins TRBV5-1 and TRBJ2-5, with 16 bases aligning to TRBD2. After removal of 4 bases from V and 5 bases from J, the junction contained 5 bases not matched to a gene. The CDR3 extends over 16 amino acids. Germline values: CDR1 SGHRS, CDR2 YFSETQ. In nucleotides, the CDR3 is TGCGCCAGCAGCCAGGGACTAGCGGGGGGGAAGGAGACCCAGTACTTC. This gives the protein CASSQGLAGGKETQYF.

The J gene is TRBJ2-5, the V gene TRBV14; 11 nucleotides agree with TRBD2. V dropped 3 bases and J dropped 5; count of bases not matched to a gene: 5. This CDR3 comprises 15 residues. From germline, CDR1 is SGHDN and CDR2 FVKESK. CDR3 sequence (DNA): TGTGCCAGCAGCCAGAATAGCGGGAGGGCGGAGACCCAGTACTTC. Translation gives CASSQNSGRAETQYF. Full variable domain (missing parts from reference TRBV14 and TRBJ2-5): EAGVTQFPSHSVIEKGQTVTLRCDPISGHDNLYWYRRVMGKEIKFLLHFVKESKQDESGMPNNRFLAERTGGTYSTLKVQPAELEDSGVYFCASSQNSGRAETQYFGPGTRLLVL.

V gene TRBV18 combines with J gene TRBJ2-7, with 8 bases identical to TRBD1. The germline V gene has CDR1 KGHSH and CDR2 LQKENI. This CDR3 spans 13 amino acids. V lost 4 bases and J lost 3; bases outside the gene matches: 2. CDR3 in amino acids: CASSLGQGYEQYV. CDR3 sequence (DNA): TGTGCCAGCTCACTAGGACAGGGCTACGAGCAGTACGTC.